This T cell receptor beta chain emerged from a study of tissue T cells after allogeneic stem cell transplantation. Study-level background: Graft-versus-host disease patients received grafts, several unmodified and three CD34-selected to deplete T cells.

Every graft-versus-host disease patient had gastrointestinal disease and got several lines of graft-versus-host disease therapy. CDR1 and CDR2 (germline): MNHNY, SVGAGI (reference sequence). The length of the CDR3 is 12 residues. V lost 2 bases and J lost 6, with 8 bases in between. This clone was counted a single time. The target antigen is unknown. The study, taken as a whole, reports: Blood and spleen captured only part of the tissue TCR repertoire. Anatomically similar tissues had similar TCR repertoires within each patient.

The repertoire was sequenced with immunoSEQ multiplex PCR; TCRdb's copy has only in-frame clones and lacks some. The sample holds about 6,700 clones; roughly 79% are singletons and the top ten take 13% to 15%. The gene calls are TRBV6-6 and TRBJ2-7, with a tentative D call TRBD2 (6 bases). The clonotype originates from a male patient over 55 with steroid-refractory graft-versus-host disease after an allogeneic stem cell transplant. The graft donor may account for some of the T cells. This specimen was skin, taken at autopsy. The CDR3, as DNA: TGTGCCAGCAGTTACGGAGGGTTCGAGCAGTACTTC. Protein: CASSYGGFEQYF.